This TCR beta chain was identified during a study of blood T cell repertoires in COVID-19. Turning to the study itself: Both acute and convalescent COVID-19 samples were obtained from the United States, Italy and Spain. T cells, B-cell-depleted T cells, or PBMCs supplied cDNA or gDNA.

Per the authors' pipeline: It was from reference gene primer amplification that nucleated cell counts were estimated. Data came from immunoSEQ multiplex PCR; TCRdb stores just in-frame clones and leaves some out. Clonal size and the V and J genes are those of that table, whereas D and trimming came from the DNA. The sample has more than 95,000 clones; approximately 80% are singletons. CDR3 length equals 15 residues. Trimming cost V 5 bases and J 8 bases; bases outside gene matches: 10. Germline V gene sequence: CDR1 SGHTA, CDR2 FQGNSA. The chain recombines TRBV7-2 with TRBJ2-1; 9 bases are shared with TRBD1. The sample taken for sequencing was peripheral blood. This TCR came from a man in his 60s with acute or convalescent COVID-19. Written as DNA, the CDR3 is TGTGCCAGCAGCCTCGGACAGGGGTTTCGTTATGAGCAGTTCTTC. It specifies CASSLGQGFRYEQFF.